This TCR beta chain was identified in a study of CD8+CD57+ T cells in acquired aplastic anemia. Using genomic DNA as the template, TCR beta VDJ and CDR3 profiling was carried out. From the reads, TCRdb called clonotypes with MiXCR, one entry per CDR3 protein. The sample has some 48,000 distinct CDR3 sequences, over 60% seen once. The CDR3 length is 11 residues. V lost 6 bases, J lost 2 bases, and 5 bases lay in between. Germline CDR1 ENHRY, CDR2 SYGVKD. This clonotype was seen just once. Sequencing input: sorted CD4+, CD8+, or CD8+CD57+ T cells (not recorded which) from PBMCs. The receptor comes from a human donor in good health, serving as a control. V usage is TRBV10-3 and J usage is TRBJ2-7, with D unresolved. The CDR3 here is CAIRGAYEQYF. CDR3 bases: TGTGCCATCAGGGGCGCCTACGAGCAGTACTTC.